These 21 T cell receptor beta chains came from one sample sequenced in a study of shared clonotypes between healthy human individuals. Assay used: immunoSEQ multiplex PCR; TCRdb lists only in-frame clones, some missing. The sample includes under 550,000 clones, less than 96% of them seen just once. The sequenced material came from naive CD4+ T cells sorted from blood. Regarding subset: CD45RA+ positively selected. The receptors were sampled from a woman in her 30s in good health.

The chain employs TRBV4-2 and TRBJ2-1; 7 positions match TRBD2. This CDR3 is 17 amino acids long. Germline V gene lookup returns CDR1 LGHNA and CDR2 YNFKEQ. V lost 6 bases, J lost 7 bases, and 18 bases stayed unmatched. The CDR3 here is CASSLLLDGGSENEQFF. As DNA, the CDR3 is TGTGCCAGCAGTCTCCTCCTTGACGGCGGGAGTGAGAATGAGCAGTTCTTC.

This clone was seen once. The rearrangement uses TRBV28 and TRBJ1-5; no definite D call. The CDR3 runs 14 residues. V shed 2 bases and J shed 4 bases, with 9 bases lying between them. From germline, CDR1 is MDHEN and CDR2 SYDVKM. CDR3 region: CASSLVQQNQPQHF. In DNA form, the CDR3 reads TGTGCCAGCAGTTTAGTACAGCAAAATCAGCCCCAGCATTTT.

This chain joins TRBV7-2 and TRBJ2-5, with 10 nucleotides matching TRBD2. The closer fit of TRBJ2-7 to the DNA end suggests the J call may be wrong. CDR3 size: 14 residues. Germline loops: CDR1 SGHTA, CDR2 FQGNSA. The DNA for the CDR3 is TGTGCCAGCAGCTTACTAGCGGGAGCCTACGAGCAGTACTTC. As protein: CASSLLAGAYEQYF.

The V call is TRBV19, the J call TRBJ2-3; 13 bases are a match to TRBD2. Germline assignment: CDR1 LNHDA and CDR2 SQIVND (reference sequence). The CDR3 is 19 residues long. V shed 5 bases and J 5 bases; nucleotides not matched to a gene: 16. CDR3 sequence reads: CASSPRGLAGVLSIDTQYF. DNA for the CDR3: TGTGCCAGTAGTCCCCGCGGACTAGCGGGAGTATTAAGTATAGATACGCAGTATTTT.

The rearrangement links TRBV18 to TRBJ2-1, with D uncertain. This CDR3 contains 13 residues. V was shortened by 3 bases and J by 7 bases, with 10 bases between the two germline ends. Germline V gene data show CDR1 as KGHSH and CDR2 as LQKENI. The chain's CDR3 is CASSPGRWNEQFF. The CDR3 region has the DNA TGTGCCAGCTCACCCGGGCGCTGGAATGAGCAGTTCTTC.

The CDR3 protein is CASNHRQGNTEAFF. The CDR3, as DNA: TGTGCCAGCAACCACCGCCAGGGGAACACTGAAGCTTTCTTT. The rearrangement links TRBV6-1 to TRBJ1-1, with D perhaps TRBD1 (5 bases). The CDR3 sequence is 14 residues long. Looked up from germline, CDR1 is MNHNS and CDR2 is SASEGT. The V end lost 7 bases, the J end lost 1 base, and 13 bases lay between the germline ends.

This chain links TRBV29-1 with TRBJ2-5; D gene ambiguous. The DNA end is a closer match to TRBJ2-7, so the J assignment may be wrong. The V gene's germline CDR1 is SQVTM and CDR2 ANQGSEA. The CDR3 has 13 residues. This CDR3 reads CSARLDGPYEQYF. The DNA for the CDR3 is TGCAGCGCCCGATTAGACGGGCCCTACGAGCAGTACTTC.

This CDR3 reads CSASGIYPGELFF. For the CDR3, the DNA is TGCAGCGCTAGCGGGATCTACCCCGGGGAGCTGTTTTTT. The genes are TRBV29-1 and TRBJ2-2; TRBD2 aligns across 9 bases. With 7 bases clipped from V and 6 bases from J, the junction kept 6 bases outside the gene matches. The CDR3 is 13 residues long. Germline CDR1 SQVTM, CDR2 ANQGSEA.

The chain recombines TRBV7-7 with TRBJ2-1; TRBD2 might be the D (5 bases). Germline-derived CDR1 and CDR2 are SSHAT and FNYEAQ (reference sequence). The CDR3 runs 16 residues. Trimming stripped 3 bases from V and 5 bases from J, with 17 bases between. This CDR3 is CASSLGTILGDNEQFF. The CDR3 nucleotides read TGTGCCAGCAGCTTGGGAACGATACTAGGAGACAATGAGCAGTTCTTC.

The DNA for the CDR3 is TGTGCCAGCAGGAGGGGTGTAGAGACCCAGTACTTC. This encodes CASRRGVETQYF. The J gene is TRBJ2-5, the V gene TRBV6-6; either TRBD1 or TRBD2 may supply D (5 bases each). The V end was cut by 6 bases, the J end by 4 bases, with 9 bases between. The CDR3 spans 12 residues. Germline-derived CDR1 and CDR2 are MNHNY and SVGAGI (reference sequence).

V and J are TRBV30 and TRBJ1-2; no firm D call. Germline V gene lookup returns CDR1 GTSNPN and CDR2 SVGIG (reference sequence). This CDR3 spans 12 amino acids. Trimming cost V 0 bases and J 7 bases, with 9 bases left between them. The CDR3 sequence is CAWSVFGPGYTF. The CDR3 region has the DNA TGTGCCTGGAGTGTATTCGGTCCTGGCTACACCTTC.

The chain couples TRBV7-7 to TRBJ2-7; 11 nucleotides line up with TRBD1. This CDR3 comprises 17 residues. Trimming removed 2 bases from V and 2 bases from J; junction bases left unmatched: 8. From germline, CDR1 is SSHAT and CDR2 FNYEAQ (reference sequence). The CDR3 spells CASSLRTPDRGPYEQYF. The CDR3 region has the DNA TGTGCCAGCAGCTTAAGAACCCCGGACAGGGGGCCCTACGAGCAGTACTTC.

The rearrangement links TRBV6-5 to TRBJ2-1, with 12 bases fitting TRBD2. The CDR3 consists of 14 residues. Germline lookup yields CDR1 MNHEY and CDR2 SVGAGI. J gave up 14 bases and V 6 bases, and 11 bases lay outside the gene matches. Here the CDR3 reads CASSYKRLAGVKFF. The CDR3 DNA sequence: TGTGCCAGCAGCTATAAAAGACTAGCGGGAGTTAAGTTCTTC.

The rearrangement links TRBV27 to TRBJ2-7, with 8 bases identical to TRBD1. Germline V gene data show CDR1 as MNHEY and CDR2 as SMNVEV (reference sequence). Trimming took 0 bases from V and 1 from J; bases not matched to a gene: 8. CDR3 length: 17 residues. In DNA, the CDR3 is TGTGCCAGCAGTTTATCGTCCGGGACAGGCTATTCCTACGAGCAGTACTTC. Translation: CASSLSSGTGYSYEQYF.

The sample holds one count of this clone. The V and J genes are TRBV6-1 and TRBJ2-7; D is tentatively TRBD1 or TRBD2 (5 bases each). The CDR3 is 12 amino acids. The germline V and J ends were trimmed by 1 base and 9 bases, with 10 bases remaining between them. Germline values: CDR1 MNHNS, CDR2 SASEGT. This chain's CDR3 is CASSEVGVGQYF. CDR3 bases: TGTGCCAGCAGTGAAGTGGGGGTTGGGCAGTACTTC.

The V and J genes are TRBV30 and TRBJ2-7; D may be TRBD2 (5 bases). CDR3 size: 14 residues. The ends were cut back, 5 bases at V and 5 bases at J, with 19 bases in the middle. Germline CDR1 GTSNPN, CDR2 SVGIG (reference sequence). The CDR3 reads CAWDSTGKQDEQYF. The CDR3 bases are TGTGCCTGGGACTCTACCGGGAAGCAAGACGAGCAGTACTTC. Full variable domain (outside the CDR3, taken from reference TRBV30 and TRBJ2-7): SQTIHQWPATLVQPVGSPLSLECTVEGTSNPNLYWYRQAAGRGLQLLFYSVGIGQISSEVPQNLSASRPQDRQFILSSKKLLLSDSGFYLCAWDSTGKQDEQYFGPGTRLTVT.

This chain connects TRBV28 to TRBJ2-7; D gene unclear. This CDR3 region has 16 residues. The V gene lost 6 bases and the J gene lost 0 bases, with 18 bases spanning the gap. Per the germline V gene, CDR1 is MDHEN and CDR2 is SYDVKM. CDR3 DNA: TGTGCCAGCAGCCCTGTCCGCGGCGGTGCCTCCTACGAGCAGTACTTC. Its translation is CASSPVRGGASYEQYF. The full variable domain, completed using reference TRBV28 and TRBJ2-7, is DVKVTQSSRYLVKRTGEKVFLECVQDMDHENMFWYRQDPGLGLRLIYFSYDVKMKEKGDIPEGYSVSREKKERFSLILESASTNQTSMYLCASSPVRGGASYEQYFGPGTRLTVT.

The chain employs TRBV28 and TRBJ2-7; 8 positions agree with TRBD1. The V and J ends lost 6 bases and 5 bases, in that order; junction bases with no gene match: 9. Germline assignment: CDR1 MDHEN and CDR2 SYDVKM. CDR3 length: 14 amino acids. CDR3 loop: CASRTRTGYHEQYF. Here the CDR3 DNA reads TGTGCCAGCAGGACACGGACAGGGTACCACGAGCAGTACTTC.

The CDR3: CASSIDRWGESYEQYF. DNA of the CDR3: TGTGCCAGTAGTATAGATCGGTGGGGGGAATCCTACGAGCAGTACTTC. The chain is built from TRBV19 and TRBJ2-7; TRBD2 might be the D (6 bases). The CDR3 is 16 amino acids. Germline V gene sequence: CDR1 LNHDA, CDR2 SQIVND (reference sequence). Trimming took 0 bases from V and 1 from J, leaving 13 bases between them. The full variable domain, completed using reference TRBV19 and TRBJ2-7, is DGGITQSPKYLFRKEGQNVTLSCEQNLNHDAMYWYRQDPGQGLRLIYYSQIVNDFQKGDIAEGYSVSREKKESFPLTVTSAQKNPTAFYLCASSIDRWGESYEQYFGPGTRLTVT.

The chain is built from TRBV28 and TRBJ1-5; D unclear. This CDR3 has 13 amino acids. Trimming took 3 bases from V and 4 from J, leaving 7 bases between them. Germline V gene data show CDR1 as MDHEN and CDR2 as SYDVKM. The CDR3 bases are TGTGCCAGCAGTTTGGGTACTAATCAGCCCCAGCATTTT. Translated, it gives CASSLGTNQPQHF.

With respect to this clone: Other DNA sequences in this sample translate to the same CDR3. The chain joins TRBV28 to TRBJ2-1, with a tentative D call TRBD2 (5 bases). The length of the CDR3 is 14 residues. V was cut by 6 bases and J by 1 base, with 10 bases left in between. Germline loops: CDR1 MDHEN, CDR2 SYDVKM. This CDR3 reads CASRSGSSYNEQFF. The CDR3 DNA is TGTGCCAGCAGGTCGGGATCGTCCTACAATGAGCAGTTCTTC.